What follows describes a single TCR beta chain. The antigen remains unidentified. The data were taken from a study of shared clonotypes between healthy human individuals. Whole-study results and caveats: Clonotypes which were not shared had lower generation probabilities than clonotypes that all four donors shared. Estimated richness was generally greater in naive than memory subsets.

V shed 6 bases and J shed 0 bases, with 10 bases lying between them. The germline gives CDR1 MNHEY, CDR2 SVGAGI. This CDR3 spans 14 amino acids. Deep-level assay runs were performed. Generated by immunoSEQ multiplex PCR, the TCRdb table keeps only in-frame clones and is missing some. The table lists about 680,000 clones, 74% of them singletons, with 1.5% to 2% in the top ten. The chain is built from TRBV6-5 and TRBJ2-3, with a weak D call TRBD2 (6 bases). This clonotype originated in a woman in her twenties or thirties in good health. The sequenced sample consisted of memory CD4+ T cells sorted from blood. As for subset: CD45RA-negative fraction. As DNA, the CDR3 is TGTGCCAGCAGACCCCGGGAGAGCACAGATACGCAGTATTTT. Protein product: CASRPRESTDTQYF.